This paragraph covers one T cell receptor beta chain sequence. Its antigen remains unidentified. This entry is derived from a study of response to subunit inactivated influenza vaccine. Overall study results and limits: There was a suggestion from the authors that each seasonal influenza vaccination recruits few new T cells.

This CDR3 contains 13 residues. The germline V and J ends were trimmed by 5 bases and 8 bases, with 14 bases remaining between them. The germline gives CDR1 LNHDA, CDR2 SQIVND (reference sequence). A single record per CDR3 protein comes from TCRdb applying MiXCR to the RT-PCR reads. The table has roughly 500,000 distinct CDR3 sequences, about 17% seen once. The rearrangement links TRBV19 to TRBJ2-3, with D tentatively TRBD1 (5 bases). The material sequenced was CD4+ T cells sorted from PBMCs, taken less than 30 months after vaccination. The clonotype comes from a man between 50 and 75 years old who received an inactivated influenza vaccine. The CDR3 region has the DNA TGTGCCAGTAGTGGCCGCGGTAGGGGTACGCAGTATTTT. This codes for CASSGRGRGTQYF.